These T cell receptor beta chains were read from a single sample in a study of CD8 T cells in ankylosing spondylitis. TCRdb reanalysed the 5' RACE reads using MiXCR and keeps one entry per CDR3 protein. The repertoire holds 380,000 or so distinct CDR3 sequences, with around 20% as singletons. Sequenced: blood, either unsorted or a sorted T cell fraction (not recorded which). These receptors originate from a male donor with ankylosing spondylitis or in good health (not recorded which). CDR3s include the opening cysteine and the closing phenylalanine or tryptophan. The D gene is left open where the match is weak. The size field is filled for only some rows; it gives once, few, many or a size class.

>NA|14|TRBJ1-2|few|TRBV20-1
CSAREPTGNYGYTF
TGCAGTGCTAGAGAACCGACGGGGAACTATGGCTACACCTTC
>TRBD2|15|TRBJ2-5|NA|TRBV12-3/TRBV12-4
CASSLISGQQETQYF
TGTGCCAGCAGTTTAATTAGCGGGCAACAAGAGACCCAGTACTTC
>TRBD2|17|TRBJ2-5|few|TRBV7-6
CASSLGRSGGESETQYF
TGTGCCAGCAGCTTAGGTCGTAGCGGGGGTGAGTCGGAGACCCAGTACTTC
>NA|18|TRBJ2-1|NA|TRBV7-7
CASSLVRWSTTSYNEQFF
TGTGCTAGCAGCTTAGTGAGGTGGTCCACCACCTCCTACAATGAGCAGTTCTTC
>TRBD2|16|TRBJ2-7|once|TRBV9
CASSPSGGLADYEQYF
TGTGCCAGCAGCCCATCCGGGGGACTAGCAGATTACGAGCAGTACTTC
>TRBD1|14|TRBJ1-4|NA|TRBV20-1
CSATATGRDEKLFF
TGCAGTGCTACCGCGACAGGGCGGGATGAAAAACTGTTTTTT
>NA|12|TRBJ2-1|few|TRBV29-1
CSVADSYNEQFF
TGCAGCGTTGCCGACAGCTACAATGAGCAGTTCTTC
>NA|14|TRBJ2-5|NA|TRBV2
CASFSSWVAETQYF
TGTGCCAGTTTTTCTTCGTGGGTGGCAGAGACCCAGTACTTC
>TRBD2|19|TRBJ2-3|few|TRBV4-1
CASSFNPRLAGGPRDTQYF
TGCGCCAGCAGCTTCAACCCCCGACTAGCGGGGGGGCCCAGAGATACGCAGTATTTT
>TRBD2|14|TRBJ2-1|NA|TRBV19
CASSIILADNEQFF
TGTGCCAGTAGTATAATACTAGCGGACAATGAGCAGTTCTTC
>TRBD1|16|TRBJ1-1|NA|TRBV11-1
CASSLVPGDSNTEAFF
TGTGCCAGCAGCTTAGTCCCCGGGGACAGTAACACTGAAGCTTTCTTT
>NA|14|TRBJ2-2|few|TRBV12-3/TRBV12-4
CASSYRALTGELFF
TGTGCCAGCAGTTACAGGGCCTTGACCGGGGAGCTGTTTTTT
>TRBD1|17|TRBJ2-1|few|TRBV5-1
CASRDDRGPLSYNEQFF
TGCGCCAGCAGAGATGACAGGGGGCCCCTCTCCTACAATGAGCAGTTCTTC
>TRBD1|15|TRBJ2-1|NA|TRBV3-1
CASSTQGQGHNEQFF
TGTGCCAGCAGCACACAAGGACAGGGTCACAATGAGCAGTTCTTC
>NA|15|TRBJ1-1|few|TRBV7-9
CASSLNQGVNTEAFF
TGTGCCAGCAGCTTAAATCAGGGAGTGAACACTGAAGCTTTCTTT
>NA|14|TRBJ2-7|few|TRBV14
CASSQDWSSYEQYF
TGTGCCAGCAGCCAAGATTGGAGCTCCTACGAGCAGTACTTC
>NA|15|TRBJ2-2|few|TRBV4-1
CASSQVPQGTGELFF
TGCGCCAGCAGCCAAGTCCCACAGGGCACCGGGGAGCTGTTTTTT
>NA|17|TRBJ2-7|NA|TRBV27
CASSPHAQTGGLYEQYF
TGTGCCAGCAGTCCACACGCCCAGACTGGGGGGCTTTACGAGCAGTACTTC
>TRBD1|16|TRBJ2-6|NA|TRBV6-1
CASSPWDSSGANVLTF
TGTGCCAGCAGCCCCTGGGACAGCTCTGGGGCCAACGTCCTGACTTTC
>NA|17|TRBJ2-7|NA|TRBV7-8
CASSLGVREPVTYEQYF
TGTGCCAGCAGCTTAGGTGTTCGGGAGCCAGTCACCTACGAGCAGTACTTC
>NA|15|TRBJ2-1|NA|TRBV27
CASRRSGYSYNEQFF
TGTGCCAGCAGACGAAGCGGGTACTCCTACAATGAGCAGTTCTTC
>NA|13|TRBJ2-1|few|TRBV29-1
CSVSDGYYNEQFF
TGCAGCGTTTCGGACGGATACTACAATGAGCAGTTCTTC
>NA|12|TRBJ2-5|NA|TRBV29-1
CSVEWQGGAQYF
TGCAGCGTTGAGTGGCAGGGGGGGGCCCAGTACTTC
>NA|14|TRBJ2-5|few|TRBV5-6
CASSLWGSIETQYF
TGTGCCAGCAGCTTGTGGGGCTCGATAGAGACCCAGTACTTC
>TRBD2|16|TRBJ2-3|NA|TRBV20-1
CSARDFLAGIIDTQYF
TGCAGTGCTAGAGATTTCCTAGCGGGGATCATCGATACGCAGTATTTT
>TRBD1|13|TRBJ2-7|many|TRBV3-1
CASSPWDSYEQYF
TGTGCCAGCAGCCCCTGGGACAGCTACGAGCAGTACTTC
>NA|14|TRBJ2-2|few|TRBV12-3/TRBV12-4
CASSSLTGSQELFF
TGTGCCAGCAGTTCCCTGACAGGTTCACAGGAGCTGTTTTTT
>NA|18|TRBJ2-2|NA|TRBV6-2/TRBV6-3
CACRRGRALISNTGELFF
TGTGCCTGTCGTAGGGGCAGGGCGCTTATTTCGAACACCGGGGAGCTGTTTTTT
>NA|13|TRBJ2-5|NA|TRBV2
CATQGLDQETQYF
TGTGCCACCCAGGGGTTGGATCAAGAGACCCAGTACTTC
>NA|15|TRBJ2-3|few|TRBV4-1
CASALGGGGTDTQYF
TGCGCCAGCGCACTTGGAGGGGGCGGGACAGATACGCAGTATTTT
>NA|14|TRBJ2-1|NA|TRBV28
CASSLPGAVNEQFF
TGTGCCAGCAGTTTACCGGGGGCGGTTAATGAGCAGTTCTTC